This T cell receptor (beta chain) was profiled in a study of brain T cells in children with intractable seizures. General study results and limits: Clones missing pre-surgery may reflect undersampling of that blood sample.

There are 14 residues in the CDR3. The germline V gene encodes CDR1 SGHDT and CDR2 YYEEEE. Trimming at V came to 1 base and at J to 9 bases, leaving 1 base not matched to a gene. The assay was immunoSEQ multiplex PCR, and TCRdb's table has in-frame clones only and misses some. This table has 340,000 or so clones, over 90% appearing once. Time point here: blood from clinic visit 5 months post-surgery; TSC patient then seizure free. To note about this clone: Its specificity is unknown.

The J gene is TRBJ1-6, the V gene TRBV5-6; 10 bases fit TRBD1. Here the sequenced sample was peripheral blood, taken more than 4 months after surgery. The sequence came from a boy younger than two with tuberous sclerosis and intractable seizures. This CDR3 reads CASSLRDRGSPLHF. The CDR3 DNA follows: TGTGCCAGCAGCTTGCGGGACAGGGGTTCACCCCTCCACTTT. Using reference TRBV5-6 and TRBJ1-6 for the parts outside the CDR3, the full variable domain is DAGVTQSPTHLIKTRGQQVTLRCSPKSGHDTVSWYQQALGQGPQFIFQYYEEEERQRGNFPDRFSGHQFPNYSSELNVNALLLGDSALYLCASSLRDRGSPLHFGNGTRLTVT.